This T cell receptor (beta chain) emerged from a study of OX40 agonist ivuxolimab in advanced cancers. This CDR3 is 14 amino acids long. Germline loops: CDR1 LNHNV, CDR2 YYDKDF (reference sequence). With 1 base removed from V and 3 bases from J, the gap between germline ends came to 9 bases. The assay was immunoSEQ multiplex PCR, and TCRdb's table has in-frame clones only and misses some. This sample has some 70,000 clones, with about 84% found just once. The receptor was derived from an adult with an advanced solid tumor such as melanoma, head and neck, liver or kidney cancer. The chain combines TRBV15 with TRBJ1-1, with no clear D. The source material was CD4+ or CD8+ T cells sorted from blood, sampled in a trial of the OX40 agonist ivuxolimab. CDR3 nucleotide sequence: TGTGCCACCAGCAGAGCGAGCCGGGACACTGAAGCTTTCTTT. This sequence encodes CATSRASRDTEAFF. Filled out from reference TRBV15 and TRBJ1-1, the complete variable domain reads DAMVIQNPRYQVTQFGKPVTLSCSQTLNHNVMYWYQQKSSQAPKLLFHYYDKDFNNEADTPDNFQSRRPNTSFCFLDIRSPGLGDTAMYLCATSRASRDTEAFFGQGTRLTVV.